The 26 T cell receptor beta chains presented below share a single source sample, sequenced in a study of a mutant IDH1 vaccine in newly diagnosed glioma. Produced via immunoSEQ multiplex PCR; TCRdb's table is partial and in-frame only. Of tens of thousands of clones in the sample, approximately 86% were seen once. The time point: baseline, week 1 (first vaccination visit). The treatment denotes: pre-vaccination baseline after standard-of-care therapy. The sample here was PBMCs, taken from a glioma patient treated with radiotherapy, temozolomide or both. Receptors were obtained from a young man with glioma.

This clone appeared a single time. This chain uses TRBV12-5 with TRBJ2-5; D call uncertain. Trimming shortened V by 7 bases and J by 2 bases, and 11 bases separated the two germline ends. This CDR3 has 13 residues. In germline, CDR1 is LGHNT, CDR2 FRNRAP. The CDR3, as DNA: TGTGCTAGTGCCTCCCGGATACAAGAGACCCAGTACTTC. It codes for CASASRIQETQYF.

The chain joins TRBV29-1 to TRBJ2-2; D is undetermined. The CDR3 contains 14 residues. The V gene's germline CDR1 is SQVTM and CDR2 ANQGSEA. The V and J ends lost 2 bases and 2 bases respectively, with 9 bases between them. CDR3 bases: TGCAGCGTTGAAAAGGATTTAAACACCGGGGAGCTGTTTTTT. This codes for CSVEKDLNTGELFF.

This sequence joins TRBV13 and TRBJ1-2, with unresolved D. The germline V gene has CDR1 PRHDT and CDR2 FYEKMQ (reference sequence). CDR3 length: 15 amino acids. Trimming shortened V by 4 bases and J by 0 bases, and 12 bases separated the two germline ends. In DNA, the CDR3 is TGTGCCAGCAGCTATAACAGTTGGTCTAACTATGGCTACACCTTC. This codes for CASSYNSWSNYGYTF.

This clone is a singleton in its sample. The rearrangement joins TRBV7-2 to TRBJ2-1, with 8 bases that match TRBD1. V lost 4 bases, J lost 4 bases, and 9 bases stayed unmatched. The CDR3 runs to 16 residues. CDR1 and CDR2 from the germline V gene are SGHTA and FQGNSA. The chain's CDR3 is CASSYRGEFRYNEQFF. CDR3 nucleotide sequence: TGTGCCAGCAGCTACAGGGGGGAGTTCAGGTACAATGAGCAGTTCTTC.

As DNA, the CDR3 is TGTGCCAGCGGCCGGGGGGCGGATAGAGAGACCCAGTACTTC. Protein product: CASGRGADRETQYF. The gene calls are TRBV7-2 and TRBJ2-5; D is possibly TRBD2 (7 bases). CDR3 length: 14 amino acids. The V gene lost 8 bases and the J gene lost 4 bases, with 17 bases spanning the gap. Germline V gives CDR1 SGHTA, CDR2 FQGNSA.

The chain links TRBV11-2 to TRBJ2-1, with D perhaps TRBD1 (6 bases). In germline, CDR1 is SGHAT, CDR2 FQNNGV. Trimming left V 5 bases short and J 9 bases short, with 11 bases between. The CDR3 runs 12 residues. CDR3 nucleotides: TGTGCCAGCAGCCTAGGGGGAACTGAGCAGTTCTTC. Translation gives CASSLGGTEQFF.

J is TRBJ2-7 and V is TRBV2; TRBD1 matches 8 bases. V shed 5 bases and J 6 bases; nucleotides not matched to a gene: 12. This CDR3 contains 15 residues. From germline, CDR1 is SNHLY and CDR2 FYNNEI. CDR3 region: CASSSGQVAPGEQYF. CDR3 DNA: TGTGCCAGCAGTTCGGGACAGGTTGCTCCGGGCGAGCAGTACTTC. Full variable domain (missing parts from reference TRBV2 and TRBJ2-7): EPEVTQTPSHQVTQMGQEVILRCVPISNHLYFYWYRQILGQKVEFLVSFYNNEISEKSEIFDDQFSVERPDGSNFTLKIRSTKLEDSAMYFCASSSGQVAPGEQYFGPGTRLTVT.

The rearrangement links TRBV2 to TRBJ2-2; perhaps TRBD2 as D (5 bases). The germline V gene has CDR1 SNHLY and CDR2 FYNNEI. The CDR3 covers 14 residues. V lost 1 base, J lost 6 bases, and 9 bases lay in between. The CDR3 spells CASSEEGSPGELFF. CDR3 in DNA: TGTGCCAGCAGTGAAGAAGGGAGTCCCGGGGAGCTGTTTTTT.

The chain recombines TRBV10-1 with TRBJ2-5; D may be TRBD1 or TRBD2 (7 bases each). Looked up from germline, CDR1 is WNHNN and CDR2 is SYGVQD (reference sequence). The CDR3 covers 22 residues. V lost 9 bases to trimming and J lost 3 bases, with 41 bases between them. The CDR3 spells CARTLDSRIEAGTNGTEETQYF. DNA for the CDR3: TGCGCCAGAACCCTTGATTCGCGTATCGAAGCGGGGACAAATGGGACAGAAGAGACCCAGTACTTC.

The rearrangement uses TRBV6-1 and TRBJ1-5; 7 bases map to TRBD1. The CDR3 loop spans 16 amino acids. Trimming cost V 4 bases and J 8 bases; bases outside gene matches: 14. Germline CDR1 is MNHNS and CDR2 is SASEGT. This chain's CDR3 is CASSGNRGQFFEPQHF. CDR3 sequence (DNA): TGTGCCAGCAGTGGCAACAGGGGACAGTTTTTTGAGCCCCAGCATTTT.

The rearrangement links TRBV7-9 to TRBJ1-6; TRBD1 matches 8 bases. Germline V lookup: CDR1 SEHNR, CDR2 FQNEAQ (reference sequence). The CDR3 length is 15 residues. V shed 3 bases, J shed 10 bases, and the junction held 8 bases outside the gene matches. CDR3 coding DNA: TGTGCCAGCAGCTTTGGGTCTACAGGGGGATCACCCCTCCACTTT. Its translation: CASSFGSTGGSPLHF.

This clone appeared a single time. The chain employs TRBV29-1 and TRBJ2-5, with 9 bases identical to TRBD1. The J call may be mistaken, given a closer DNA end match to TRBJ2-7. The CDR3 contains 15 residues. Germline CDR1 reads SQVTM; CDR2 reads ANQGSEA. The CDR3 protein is CSVEVRTGALYEQYF. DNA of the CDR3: TGCAGCGTTGAAGTTAGGACAGGGGCATTGTACGAGCAGTACTTC.

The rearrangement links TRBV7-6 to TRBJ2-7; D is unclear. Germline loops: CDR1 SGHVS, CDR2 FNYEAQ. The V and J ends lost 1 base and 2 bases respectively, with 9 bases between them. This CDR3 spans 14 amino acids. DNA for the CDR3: TGTGCCAGCAGCTTAGACCCAGGAGCCTACGAGCAGTACTTC. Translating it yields CASSLDPGAYEQYF.

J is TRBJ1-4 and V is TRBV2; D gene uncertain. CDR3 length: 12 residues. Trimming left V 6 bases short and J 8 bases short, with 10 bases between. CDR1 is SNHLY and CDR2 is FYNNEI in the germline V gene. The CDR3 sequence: CASSESAEKLFF. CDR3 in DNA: TGTGCCAGCAGCGAGTCTGCCGAAAAACTGTTTTTT.

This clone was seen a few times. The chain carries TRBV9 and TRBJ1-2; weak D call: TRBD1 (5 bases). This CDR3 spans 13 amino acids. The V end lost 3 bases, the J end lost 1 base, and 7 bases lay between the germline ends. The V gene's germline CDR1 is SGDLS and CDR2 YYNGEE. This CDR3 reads CASSATVNYGYTF. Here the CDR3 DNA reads TGTGCCAGCAGCGCGACAGTTAACTATGGCTACACCTTC.

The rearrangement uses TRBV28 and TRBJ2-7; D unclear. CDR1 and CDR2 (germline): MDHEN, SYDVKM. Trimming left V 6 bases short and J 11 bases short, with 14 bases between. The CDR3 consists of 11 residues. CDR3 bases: TGTGCCAGCAGCTACGGGCCCGAAGAGTACTTC. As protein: CASSYGPEEYF.

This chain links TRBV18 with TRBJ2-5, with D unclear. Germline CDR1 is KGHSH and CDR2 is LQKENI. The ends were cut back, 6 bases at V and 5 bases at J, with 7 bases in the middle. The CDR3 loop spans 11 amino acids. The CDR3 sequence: CASSPAETQYF. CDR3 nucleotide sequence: TGTGCCAGCTCGCCTGCGGAGACCCAGTACTTC.

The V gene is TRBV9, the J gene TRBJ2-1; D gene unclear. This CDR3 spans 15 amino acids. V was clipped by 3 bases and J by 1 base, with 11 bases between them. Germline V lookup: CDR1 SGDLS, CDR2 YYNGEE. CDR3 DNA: TGTGCCAGCAGCGCCCGACTGGTTTCCTACAATGAGCAGTTCTTC. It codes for CASSARLVSYNEQFF.

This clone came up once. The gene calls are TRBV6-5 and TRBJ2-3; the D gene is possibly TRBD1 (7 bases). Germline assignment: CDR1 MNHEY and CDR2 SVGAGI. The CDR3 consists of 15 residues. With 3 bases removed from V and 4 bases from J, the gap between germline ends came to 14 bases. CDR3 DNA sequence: TGTGCCAGCAGTTATGGAGGGGGCAAGTCAGATACGCAGTATTTT. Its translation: CASSYGGGKSDTQYF.

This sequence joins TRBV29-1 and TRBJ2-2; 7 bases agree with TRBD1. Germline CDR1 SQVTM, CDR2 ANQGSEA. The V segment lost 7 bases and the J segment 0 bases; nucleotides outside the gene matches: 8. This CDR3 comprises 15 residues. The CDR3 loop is CSAATDRSNTGELFF. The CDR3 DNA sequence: TGCAGCGCTGCGACGGACAGGTCGAACACCGGGGAGCTGTTTTTT.

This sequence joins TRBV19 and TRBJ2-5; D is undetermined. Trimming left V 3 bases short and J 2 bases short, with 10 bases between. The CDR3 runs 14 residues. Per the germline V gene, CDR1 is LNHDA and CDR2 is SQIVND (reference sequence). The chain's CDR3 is CASSILQRQETQYF. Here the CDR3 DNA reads TGTGCCAGTAGTATCCTACAGAGACAAGAGACCCAGTACTTC. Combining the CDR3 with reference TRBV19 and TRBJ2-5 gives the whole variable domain DGGITQSPKYLFRKEGQNVTLSCEQNLNHDAMYWYRQDPGQGLRLIYYSQIVNDFQKGDIAEGYSVSREKKESFPLTVTSAQKNPTAFYLCASSILQRQETQYFGPGTRLLVL.

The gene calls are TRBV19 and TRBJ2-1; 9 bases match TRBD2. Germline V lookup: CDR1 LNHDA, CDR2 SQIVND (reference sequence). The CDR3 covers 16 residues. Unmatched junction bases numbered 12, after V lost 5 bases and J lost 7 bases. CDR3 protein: CASSHREAGGYNEQFF. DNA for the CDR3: TGTGCCAGTAGTCATCGGGAAGCGGGGGGATATAATGAGCAGTTCTTC.

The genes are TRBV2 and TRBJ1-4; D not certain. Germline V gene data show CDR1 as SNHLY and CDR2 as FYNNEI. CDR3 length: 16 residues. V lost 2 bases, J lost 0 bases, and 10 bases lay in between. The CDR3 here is CASSERVYATNEKLFF. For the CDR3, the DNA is TGTGCCAGCAGTGAACGGGTATACGCAACTAATGAAAAACTGTTTTTT.

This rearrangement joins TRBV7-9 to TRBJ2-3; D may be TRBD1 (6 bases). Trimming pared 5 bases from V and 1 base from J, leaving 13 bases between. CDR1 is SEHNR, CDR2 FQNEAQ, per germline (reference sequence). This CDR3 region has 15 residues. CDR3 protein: CASSPTGLGTDTQYF. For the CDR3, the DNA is TGTGCCAGCAGCCCCACAGGGTTAGGCACAGATACGCAGTATTTT.

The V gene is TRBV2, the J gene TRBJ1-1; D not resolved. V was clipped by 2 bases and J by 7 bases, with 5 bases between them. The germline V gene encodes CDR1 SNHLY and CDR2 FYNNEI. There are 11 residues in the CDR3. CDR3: CASSERFEAFF. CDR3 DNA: TGTGCCAGCAGTGAACGGTTTGAAGCTTTCTTT.

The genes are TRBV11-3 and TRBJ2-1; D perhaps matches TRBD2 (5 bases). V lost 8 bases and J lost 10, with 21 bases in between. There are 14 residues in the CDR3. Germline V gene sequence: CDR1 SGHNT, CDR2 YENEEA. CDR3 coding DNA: TGTGCCAGCTCTCGTGACTCCTTCGGAGGAGAGCAGTTCTTC. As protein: CASSRDSFGGEQFF.